Given below is one TCR beta chain in context. Its antigen is still unknown. Per-base quality was not reported, and no clone a single base away is much larger than it. PBMCs were isolated by Ficoll-Paque density gradient centrifugation. This specimen comes from a study of T-cell memory formation after mild COVID-19 (dated by TCRdb to the early 2020s). Looking at the study overall: TCR sequence clusters from the two donors were found to be largely donor specific. In a couple of donors, T-cell clones that expanded and contracted after mild COVID-19 were tracked by sequencing TCRalpha and TCRbeta repertoires over time. Two young, previously healthy adult volunteers made up the cohort, one male and one female.

Points the paper makes about the study in general: Contracting CD4+ clones were located mainly in the CM and EM memory subsets, whereas CD8+ clones were found to be enriched in EMRA. The study covered only a couple of mild cases, and larger cohorts including severe cases with pre-infection samples were considered necessary. Balanced CD4/CD8 phenotypes were observed for clones contracting from day 15 to 85, whereas a bias towards CD4+ was observed for a second wave of clones expanding from day 15 to 37. Some responding clones were detected in pre-infection memory, which suggested that pre-existing cross-reactive memory T cells had joined the SARS-CoV-2 response. SARS-CoV-2 specificity of the second-wave clones peaking on day 37 was not confirmed.

According to the germline V gene (reference sequence), CDR1 reads SEHNR and CDR2 reads FQNEAQ. V is trimmed back by 4 bases and J by 4 bases, and the junction contains 3 bases that no gene match accounts for. From the cysteine up to the phenylalanine, the CDR3 has a length of 14 residues. Left in the record is the CDR3 DNA by itself, 42 bases read in frame from the first base. Reads for this sample came from an Illumina NovaSeq 6000. TCRalpha and TCRbeta cDNA libraries were built by 5'RACE with constant-segment primers, adding sample barcodes and unique molecular identifiers. RNA was extracted from every sample with Trizol reagent. Libraries were amplified in two PCR steps, with a second sample barcode and Illumina TruSeq adapters added in the second step. Sequencing of the libraries was done on an Illumina NovaSeq, producing 2 x 150 bp paired-end reads. The study's own analysis went as follows. Demultiplexing of reads and collapsing into UMI-guided consensus sequences were performed with migec v1.2.7. With mixcr v2.1.11, UMI consensuses were aligned to TRA and TRB V and J templates and assembled into clonotypes. A clonotype was counted as expanded or contracted only when both edgeR and NoisET called the clonotype significant, with the noise models trained on biological replicates. For edgeR calls, a false discovery rate-adjusted p below 0.01 and a log2 fold-change threshold of 1 were applied. As an exploratory analysis of dynamics, PCA with hierarchical clustering was applied to max-normalized trajectories of the 1000 most abundant clonotypes. Separately sequenced CD4+ and CD8+ repertoires were used to assign a CD4 or CD8 phenotype to each responding clone. The raw public reads went through TCRdb reprocessing: fastp at Q25, MiXCR clone calling, in-frame beta chains kept. Rows with one shared CDR3 protein collapse into an entry with the most common genes and DNA. The V and J calls follow TCRdb's processing rather than the paper's. This sample comprises fewer than 700,000 distinct CDR3 sequences, about a sixth of them detected only once. Clones ranked in the top ten supply more than 10% of the sample.

Sequencing used PBMCs or a T cell subset sorted from them (not recorded which). This chain is built from TRBV7-9 and TRBJ1-4; the central 7 bases match TRBD1. This sequence originates from an adult woman who had mild COVID-19 (a few samples of this study predate the infection). The sample titles of this study are shuffled in the database, so cell type and time point are left out; the donor was told from shared clones. Read as DNA, the sequence is TGTGCCAGCAGCTCGGGACAGCTTAATGAAAAACTGTTTTTT. This translates into CASSSGQLNEKLFF.